This entry describes one T cell receptor (beta chain). Per the germline V gene, CDR1 is KGHSH and CDR2 is LQKENI. Trimming took 3 bases from V and 2 from J, leaving 14 bases between them. This CDR3 has 16 amino acids. These data belong to a study of control samples from healthy donors and cancer patients. This table comes from immunoSEQ multiplex PCR, and its TCRdb copy is limited to in-frame clones, with some not included. This repertoire shows under 65,000 clones, around 87% found once; its top ten account for approximately 11%. The receptor was derived from a woman aged 55-75 years with lung cancer. The sample comprised PBMCs. This sequence joins TRBV18 and TRBJ1-5; D call uncertain. The CDR3 region is CASSPLGTHGNQPQHF. Written as DNA, the CDR3 is TGTGCCAGCTCACCCCTCGGAACTCACGGCAATCAGCCCCAGCATTTT.